This record covers a single TCR beta chain. What it recognizes is unknown. It was CD45RO-negative cells, positively selected for CCR7, that made up naive CD8 cells, with terminally differentiated effector memory CD45RA+ cells excluded. Donors, healthy HIV-negative adults, lacked recent acute infections or vaccinations. Within Nashville, Tennessee resided all donors, each a Caucasian adult. Repertoires were generated with immunoSEQ multiplex PCR, while TCRdb's copy carries only in-frame clones and drops some. The sample carries more than 2 million clones, roughly 93% recorded once. This CDR3 is 18 amino acids long. Looked up from germline, CDR1 is MNHEY and CDR2 is SMNVEV (reference sequence). V lost 3 bases and J 0 bases, leaving 21 bases between the germline ends. The record originates from a study of shared clonotypes between healthy human individuals. General study findings and limits: Blood alone was sampled, and tissue repertoires likely differ. Having only a few donors restricted how much genetic and exposure-history diversity was captured.

The chain has TRBV27 and TRBJ2-7; possibly TRBD2 for D (6 bases). What was sequenced was naive CD8+ T cells from PBMCs. This sequence originates from a man aged 18 to 30 in good health. Some clones in this sample may be carry-over from other donors' samples. The CDR3 nucleotides are TGTGCCAGCAGTTTCCAGGCCACGGGTCTAGCGCTCTCCTACGAGCAGTACTTC. This codes for CASSFQATGLALSYEQYF.